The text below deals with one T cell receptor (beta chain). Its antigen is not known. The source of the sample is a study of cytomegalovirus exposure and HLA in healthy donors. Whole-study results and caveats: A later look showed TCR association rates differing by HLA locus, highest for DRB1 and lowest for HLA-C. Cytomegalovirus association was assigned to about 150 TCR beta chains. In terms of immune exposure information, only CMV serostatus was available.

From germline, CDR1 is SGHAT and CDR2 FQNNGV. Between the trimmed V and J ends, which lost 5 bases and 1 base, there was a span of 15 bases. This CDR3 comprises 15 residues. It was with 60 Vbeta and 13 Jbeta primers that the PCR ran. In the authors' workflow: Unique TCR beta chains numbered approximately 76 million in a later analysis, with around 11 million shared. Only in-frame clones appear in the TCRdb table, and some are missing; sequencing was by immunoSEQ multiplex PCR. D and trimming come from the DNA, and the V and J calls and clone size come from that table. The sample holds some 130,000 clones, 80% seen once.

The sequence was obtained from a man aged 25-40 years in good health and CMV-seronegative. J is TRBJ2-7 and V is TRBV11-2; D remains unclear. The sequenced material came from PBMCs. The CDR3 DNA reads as TGTGCCAGCAGCAGACTCGGCTCCCTATCCTACGAGCAGTACTTC. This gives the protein CASSRLGSLSYEQYF.